A single T cell receptor (beta chain) is shown here with its context. The record originates from a study of blood T cell repertoires in COVID-19. Study information: T cells, B-cell-depleted T cells, or PBMCs provided the cDNA or gDNA that served as material.

The CDR3 is made up of 14 amino acids. V was cut by 2 bases and J by 6 bases, with 14 bases left in between. Germline CDR1 reads SGHRS; CDR2 reads YFSETQ. Generated by immunoSEQ multiplex PCR, the TCRdb table keeps only in-frame clones and is missing some. Among 95,000 to 150,000 clones, approximately 83% were seen once, and the ten largest hold more than 4.5%. V and J are TRBV5-1 and TRBJ1-1; D remains ambiguous. Specimen: peripheral blood. The origin of this receptor is a woman in her 70s with acute or convalescent COVID-19. The CDR3 loop is CASSLEGADAEAFF. CDR3 sequence (DNA): TGCGCCAGCAGCTTAGAGGGCGCAGACGCTGAAGCTTTCTTT.